This T cell receptor (beta chain) was recovered during a study of beta chain features in type 1 diabetes. Turning to this clone: Its target is not known.

V gave up 8 bases and J gave up 4 bases; unmatched junction bases: 8. Germline loops: CDR1 SGDLS, CDR2 YYNGEE. The CDR3 is 14 amino acids. Study results and caveats: The study left unresolved whether HLA type influences TCRB rearrangement. Significant though moderate, a shortening of TCRB CDR3s appeared in all four CD4+ subsets of Type 1 diabetes patients. Type 1 diabetes patients had VDJ junctions that carried fewer insertions and more deletions.

Expressed TCRB transcripts got sequenced, as all isolated RNA was reverse transcribed. An average of about 3.57 million reads was obtained for naive, central memory and regulatory T cell samples. Here immunoSEQ multiplex PCR was the method, and the copy in TCRdb shows in-frame clones only, minus some. The table records 640,000 or so clones, over 13% of them present only once. The genes are TRBV9 and TRBJ2-3; 9 bases fit TRBD1. The clonotype comes from a man aged 18 to 35 with type 1 diabetes. Sequencing input: naive CD4+ T cells from blood. CDR3 loop: CASQTGGLPDTQYF. As DNA, the CDR3 is TGTGCCAGTCAAACAGGGGGCCTTCCAGATACGCAGTATTTT.